This T cell receptor (beta chain) was found in a study of CD8+ T cells in alopecia areata. The overall study: Treatment comprised oral tofacitinib, 5 to 10 mg twice daily, in treated patients.

The authors extracted RNA and reverse transcribed it into cDNA as the sequencing template. The assay was immunoSEQ multiplex PCR, and TCRdb's table has in-frame clones only and misses some. The sample has about 74,000 clones, approximately 28% seen once; the top ten hold 15%. The treatment here: oral pan-JAK inhibitor, 5-10 mg twice daily. Punch biopsies of lesional scalp, plus peripheral blood, were taken from alopecia areata patients. Isolation of CD4+ and CD8+ T cells from PBMCs was achieved by sorting. The source material was CD8+ T cells sorted from blood, sampled at week 4, from a patient treated with tofacitinib. This TCR derives from a human donor with alopecia areata.

The CDR3 DNA sequence: TGCAGCGTTGAAGATAAGGGACAGGGTTGGGAGACCCAGTACTTC. This translates into CSVEDKGQGWETQYF. The chain carries TRBV29-1 and TRBJ2-5; TRBD1 matches 9 bases. CDR3 length: 15 residues. CDR1 and CDR2 from the germline V gene are SQVTM and ANQGSEA. J was trimmed by 5 bases and V by 0 bases; bases with no gene match: 7.